The rows below give T cell receptor beta chains drawn from one sample of a study of Ad26.COV2.S vaccination and SARS-CoV-2 variants. Generated by immunoSEQ multiplex PCR, the TCRdb table keeps only in-frame clones and is missing some. The sample records 300,000 to 400,000 clones, over 80% being singletons. The sample in question was peripheral blood, obtained in a trial of Ad26.COV2.S vaccine versus placebo. The receptor source for this set is a person aged 18-65 years who received the Ad26.COV2.S COVID-19 vaccine or a placebo. Each CDR3 is given with its conserved first and last residue. The order of the fields is CDR3 length, J gene, clone size, D gene, V gene, CDR3 DNA, CDR3 protein. A D gene is named only where the DNA matches it firmly. Some rows have no size entry. The others give once, few or many, or a class for an expanded clone.

17	TRBJ1-2	-	TRBD1	TRBV14	TGTGCCAGCAGCCCCCGACAGGGGGTCGTTTCGTGGTATGGCTACACCTTC	CASSPRQGVVSWYGYTF
13	TRBJ1-4	-	-	TRBV28	TGTGCCAGCAGCCCGGGCTCGGGGGAAAAACTGTTTTTT	CASSPGSGEKLFF
13	TRBJ1-2	-	-	TRBV25-1	TGTGCCAGCAGTTCCGGACTGTTCTATGGCTACACCTTC	CASSSGLFYGYTF
15	TRBJ2-7	-	TRBD1	TRBV27	TGTGCCAGCAGTAACCCGGGACAGGGATCCTACGAGCAGTACTTC	CASSNPGQGSYEQYF
14	TRBJ1-1	-	-	TRBV29-1	TGCAGCGCTGCGCGGGGGCAGATAGGCACTGAAGCTTTCTTT	CSAARGQIGTEAFF
12	TRBJ2-1	few	-	TRBV2	TGTGCCAGCAGTGAAAGTAGTTTAGGCCTGTTCTTC	CASSESSLGLFF
13	TRBJ1-1	-	-	TRBV7-2	TGTGCCAGCAGCTTTACGGAGAACACTGAAGCTTTCTTT	CASSFTENTEAFF
18	TRBJ1-3	-	TRBD1	TRBV5-5	TGTGCCAGCAGCGACAGTCGGAGGACAGGGGACTCTGGAAACACCATATATTTT	CASSDSRRTGDSGNTIYF
12	TRBJ2-3	-	-	TRBV11-3	TGTGCCAGCAGCCCGAGTTGGGATACGCAGTATTTT	CASSPSWDTQYF
14	TRBJ1-1	-	-	TRBV10-3	TGTGCCATCAGTGGGGGCCTCCGGAACACTGAAGCTTTCTTT	CAISGGLRNTEAFF
13	TRBJ1-1	-	TRBD1	TRBV6-6	TGTGCCAGCAGCTCCACAGGGGGCACTGAAGCTTTCTTT	CASSSTGGTEAFF
13	TRBJ2-7	-	TRBD1	TRBV19	TGTGCCAGTAGTAGTCAGGGGGCGCGGGAGCAGTACTTC	CASSSQGAREQYF
13	TRBJ1-1	-	-	TRBV7-9	TGTGCCAGCGAACGGGGCTGGGTCACTGAAGCTTTCTTT	CASERGWVTEAFF
12	TRBJ1-1	-	-	TRBV19	TGTGCCAGTAGTAGGGGGAACACTGAAGCTTTCTTT	CASSRGNTEAFF
14	TRBJ2-5	once	TRBD1	TRBV7-2	TGTGCCAGCAGCTTGACGGACAGGGGGAAGACCCAGTACTTC	CASSLTDRGKTQYF
15	TRBJ1-4	-	-	TRBV7-9	TGTGCCAGCAGCTCGTCGACAGCAACTAATGAAAAACTGTTTTTT	CASSSSTATNEKLFF
12	TRBJ2-7	-	-	TRBV6-1	TGTGCCAGCAGTGATATGCAAATCAAGCAGTACTTC	CASSDMQIKQYF
13	TRBJ2-5	-	-	TRBV2	TGTGCCAGCAATTTGAGACTCCAAGAGACCCAGTACTTC	CASNLRLQETQYF
14	TRBJ1-1	-	-	TRBV7-9	TGTGCCAGCAGCTTAGGACAGACCAACACTGAAGCTTTCTTT	CASSLGQTNTEAFF
15	TRBJ1-5	-	-	TRBV20-1	TGCAGTGCTAGTGCCGGGGGCAGGAGCAATCAGCCCCAGCATTTT	CSASAGGRSNQPQHF
14	TRBJ2-5	-	TRBD2	TRBV7-9	TGTGCCAGCAGCTTTGGTAGCGGGGAAGAGACCCAGTACTTC	CASSFGSGEETQYF
14	TRBJ2-7	-	TRBD2	TRBV10-1	TGCGCCAGCAGCGGACTAGCGGAAACCTACGAGCAGTACTTC	CASSGLAETYEQYF
14	TRBJ2-7	few	-	TRBV6-5	TGTGCCAGCATAGGTTCGGCAGGCTCGGGCGAGCAGTACTTC	CASIGSAGSGEQYF
13	TRBJ1-2	once	TRBD1	TRBV6-6	TGTGCCAGCCGGGACAGTACTAACTATGGCTACACCTTC	CASRDSTNYGYTF
14	TRBJ1-1	-	-	TRBV10-1	TGCGCCAGCAGTGGGAGGGATCGGGGCACTGAAGCTTTCTTT	CASSGRDRGTEAFF
16	TRBJ2-5	-	-	TRBV28	TGTGCCAGCAGTTTAACCGTACAGGGGAGGAGAGAGACCCAGTACTTC	CASSLTVQGRRETQYF
16	TRBJ2-1	-	TRBD2	TRBV5-6	TGTGCCAGCAGCGAGGAGAGCGGGGGATCCTACAATGAGCAGTTCTTC	CASSEESGGSYNEQFF
12	TRBJ2-5	-	-	TRBV28	TGTGCCAGCACTCGGCAGGGGGAGACCCAGTACTTC	CASTRQGETQYF
14	TRBJ1-6	-	-	TRBV4-1	TGCGCCAGCAGCCCCTGGTGGGGTCAATCACCCCTCCACTTT	CASSPWWGQSPLHF
15	TRBJ1-1	-	-	TRBV6-2/TRBV6-3	TGTGCCAGCAGTTACTCTGGGGCATTGAACACTGAAGCTTTCTTT	CASSYSGALNTEAFF
17	TRBJ1-5	-	-	TRBV19	TGTGCCAGTAGTATAGACCCTGGAGGGTTCCTGTATCAGCCCCAGCATTTT	CASSIDPGGFLYQPQHF
18	TRBJ2-5	-	TRBD1	TRBV7-2	TGTGCCAGCAGCTTAGTTGGGACAGGGGGCATTGCTTACGAGACCCAGTACTTC	CASSLVGTGGIAYETQYF
14	TRBJ2-7	-	TRBD2	TRBV6-5	TGTGCCAGCAGTTACGGGGGGGACTTCTACGAGCAGTACTTC	CASSYGGDFYEQYF
14	TRBJ1-1	-	-	TRBV11-3	TGTGCCAGCAGCTTATATCGCTGGGGCACTGAAGCTTTCTTT	CASSLYRWGTEAFF
17	TRBJ2-2	-	TRBD2	TRBV9	TGTGCCAGCAGCCCAAGGGGCAGCGGGACTAACACCGGGGAGCTGTTTTTT	CASSPRGSGTNTGELFF
15	TRBJ1-2	-	-	TRBV10-3	TGTGCCATCAGTGAGCTACAACAGCACGACTATGGCTACACCTTC	CAISELQQHDYGYTF
14	TRBJ1-1	-	-	TRBV7-9	TGTGCCAGCAGCGATGGGTTGGTGAACACTGAAGCTTTCTTT	CASSDGLVNTEAFF
13	TRBJ1-2	-	TRBD1	TRBV3-1/TRBV3-2	TGTGCCAGCAGCCCTCGGACAGGGGGCGACTACACCTTC	CASSPRTGGDYTF
14	TRBJ2-3	-	TRBD2	TRBV7-3	TGTGCCAGCAGCTTCGGACTAGCCGCAGATACGCAGTATTTT	CASSFGLAADTQYF
15	TRBJ1-3	-	-	TRBV28	TGTGCCAGCGGGCGGGGACGGATACTTGGAAACACCATATATTTT	CASGRGRILGNTIYF
13	TRBJ2-1	once	-	TRBV7-9	TGTGCCAGCATCCTAATCGGGACGACCCCCGGGTTCTTC	CASILIGTTPGFF